The source of this T cell receptor (beta chain) is a study of monozygotic twins with inflammatory bowel disease. Template switching incorporated UMIs with a 6-nucleotide sample barcode. From the 5' RACE reads, TCRdb lists one entry per CDR3 protein and no DNA. This listing includes roughly 330,000 distinct CDR3 sequences. Germline CDR1 and CDR2: SQVTM and ANQGSEA. CDR3 length: 13 amino acids. The receptor was isolated from a human donor with ulcerative colitis or Crohn's disease, or a healthy co-twin of an affected twin (not recorded which). Sequencing was carried out using blood. This chain joins TRBV29-1 and TRBJ2-1; as DNA is missing, the TRBD1 call by TCRdb cannot be tested. CDR3: CSVGPGRGDEQFF.